Sequencing of this TCR beta chain was carried out in a study of blood T cell repertoires in COVID-19. How the authors handled the data: Nucleated cell number was recorded as an estimate derived from reference gene primer amplification. TCRdb keeps only in-frame clones here, not all; method: immunoSEQ multiplex PCR. V and J calls and clone size are those listed in that table; D and trimming were worked out from the DNA. The table shows fewer than 200,000 clones, with about 87% occurring only once. The V gene lost 0 bases and the J gene lost 6 bases, with 22 bases spanning the gap. This CDR3 has 18 residues. The germline CDR1 and CDR2 sequences are SGDLS and YYNGEE.

The chain couples TRBV9 to TRBJ2-1; D may be TRBD2 (6 bases). Sequenced sample: peripheral blood. This TCR derives from a woman aged 70-85 years with COVID-19, enrolled during active disease. The CDR3 DNA follows: TGTGCCAGCAGCGTAGGTACTCACCGGGCGGGAAAGGGCAATGAGCAGTTCTTC. It yields the protein CASSVGTHRAGKGNEQFF.